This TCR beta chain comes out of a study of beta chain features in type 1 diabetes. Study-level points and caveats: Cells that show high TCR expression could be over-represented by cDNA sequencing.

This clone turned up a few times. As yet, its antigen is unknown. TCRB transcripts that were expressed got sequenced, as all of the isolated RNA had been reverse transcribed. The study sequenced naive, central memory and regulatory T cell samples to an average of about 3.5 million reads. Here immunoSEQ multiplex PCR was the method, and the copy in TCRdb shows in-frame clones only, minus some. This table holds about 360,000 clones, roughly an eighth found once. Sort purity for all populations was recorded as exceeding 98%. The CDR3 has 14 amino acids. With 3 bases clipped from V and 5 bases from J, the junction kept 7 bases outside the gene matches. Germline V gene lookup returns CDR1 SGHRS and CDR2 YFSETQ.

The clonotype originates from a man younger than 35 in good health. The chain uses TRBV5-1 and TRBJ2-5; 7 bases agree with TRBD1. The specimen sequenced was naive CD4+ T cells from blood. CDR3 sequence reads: CASSSQGRGETQYF. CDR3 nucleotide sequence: TGCGCCAGCAGCTCCCAGGGCAGGGGGGAGACCCAGTACTTC.